Sequencing of this T cell receptor beta chain was carried out in a study of spatial heterogeneity in lung cancer. The CDR3 length is 15 residues. The ends lost 0 bases at V and 4 bases at J; junction bases unmatched: 3. The V gene's germline CDR1 is LGHNA and CDR2 YSLEER. As to time point: blood at routine non-recurrence follow-up after resection. TCRdb re-analysed the 5' RACE reads in MiXCR, keeping a single row per CDR3 protein. The sample includes under 25,000 distinct CDR3 sequences, roughly 10% seen only once; the top ten take about 38%. The gene calls are TRBV4-3 and TRBJ2-1, with 7 bases lining up with TRBD2. This clonotype was sampled from a female donor with early-stage non-small cell lung cancer. Material: PBMCs, obtained at follow-up. This CDR3 is CASSQDGGGYNEQFF. The CDR3 bases are TGCGCCAGCAGCCAAGATGGGGGGGGTTACAATGAGCAGTTCTTC.